This TCR beta chain was retrieved from a study of beta chain features in type 1 diabetes. Study-wide results and caveats: HLA effects on TCRB rearrangement stayed unresolved here. In all four CD4+ subsets, TCRB CDR3 length was significantly, moderately reduced in type 1 diabetes. Shorter templates may be favored by PCR, equally so in patients and controls.

The sequenced template was cDNA made from the entire isolated RNA. The data were produced by immunoSEQ multiplex PCR, yet TCRdb's version contains in-frame clones alone and is incomplete. The sample has around 690,000 clones, 9.5% to 15% seen once. This clone was observed a few times. Its antigen is as yet unknown. The sequencing input was naive CD4+ T cells from blood. The sequence derives from a man aged 25 to 45 with type 1 diabetes.

The CDR3 nucleotides are TGTGCCAGCAGTGACCGGACAGGGTTGTATGGCTACACCTTC. This codes for CASSDRTGLYGYTF. The rearrangement links TRBV25-1 to TRBJ1-2, with 8 bases matching TRBD1. V gave up 3 bases and J gave up 5 bases; unmatched junction bases: 5. Germline CDR1 MGHDK, CDR2 SYGVNS. This CDR3 has 14 amino acids.